The 16 T cell receptor beta chains reported below all come from one sample, sequenced in a study of T cell responses to AZD1222 COVID-19 vaccine. The table came from immunoSEQ multiplex PCR; TCRdb's copy has only in-frame clones and leaves some out. The table lists about 110,000 clones, about 88% of them singletons. The sample here was peripheral blood, taken on day 0 of AZD1222 vaccination. These receptors originate from an adult in good health.

The chain is built from TRBV29-1 and TRBJ2-7, with 8 bases that match TRBD1. The CDR3 totals 14 residues. Germline V gene sequence: CDR1 SQVTM, CDR2 ANQGSEA. Trimming took 6 bases from V and 0 from J; bases not matched to a gene: 7. The CDR3 protein is CSVGTGGSSYEQYF. The DNA of the CDR3 is TGCAGCGTGGGAACAGGGGGGTCCTCCTACGAGCAGTACTTC.

The rearrangement links TRBV7-9 to TRBJ1-5, with D tentatively TRBD1 (5 bases). V was trimmed by 5 bases and J by 4 bases, leaving 18 bases between them. This CDR3 is 16 amino acids long. Germline CDR1 and CDR2: SEHNR and FQNEAQ (reference sequence). The CDR3 is CASSPIFSDNNQPQHF. CDR3 bases: TGTGCCAGCAGCCCCATTTTTTCGGACAATAATCAGCCCCAGCATTTT.

The rearrangement joins TRBV9 to TRBJ2-2; 7 bases are a match to TRBD1. CDR1 and CDR2 from the germline V gene are SGDLS and YYNGEE. This CDR3 contains 15 residues. V was pared by 3 bases and J by 6 bases, with 8 bases of the junction left unmatched. In nucleotides, the CDR3 is TGTGCCAGCAGCGCCCGACAGGGTACGGCCGGGGAGCTGTTTTTT. Translated, it gives CASSARQGTAGELFF. The variable domain in full, with the rest retrieved from reference TRBV9 and TRBJ2-2, is DSGVTQTPKHLITATGQRVTLRCSPRSGDLSVYWYQQSLDQGLQFLIQYYNGEERAKGNILERFSAQQFPDLHSELNLSSLELGDSALYFCASSARQGTAGELFFGEGSRLTVL.

This clone was seen more than once but under ten times. The J gene is TRBJ1-5, the V gene TRBV29-1, with 9 nucleotides matching TRBD1. Germline values: CDR1 SQVTM, CDR2 ANQGSEA. There are 15 residues in the CDR3. V shed 6 bases and J 5 bases; nucleotides not matched to a gene: 11. The CDR3: CSVSPGQGRHQPQHF. DNA for the CDR3: TGCAGCGTCAGTCCGGGACAGGGACGGCATCAGCCCCAGCATTTT.

The V and J genes are TRBV20-1 and TRBJ1-4; a weak D match, TRBD1 (6 bases). This CDR3 comprises 14 residues. V dropped 3 bases and J dropped 6 bases, with 14 bases sitting between them. CDR1 DFQATT and CDR2 SNEGSKA come from the germline V gene (reference sequence). CDR3 loop: CSASGGRDDEKLFF. The CDR3 DNA sequence: TGCAGTGCTAGTGGGGGGCGGGATGATGAAAAACTGTTTTTT.

CDR3 residues: CASSESPGVGNTIYF. The CDR3 bases are TGTGCCAGCAGTGAAAGTCCGGGGGTAGGAAACACCATATATTTT. This chain joins TRBV6-1 and TRBJ1-3, with D maybe TRBD1 (5 bases). The CDR3 has 15 amino acids. Germline loops: CDR1 MNHNS, CDR2 SASEGT. With 2 bases removed from V and 4 bases from J, the gap between germline ends came to 12 bases.

This sequence joins TRBV28 and TRBJ1-6, with 11 bases identical to TRBD1. Germline V gene sequence: CDR1 MDHEN, CDR2 SYDVKM. V shed 7 bases, J shed 9 bases, and the junction held 2 bases outside the gene matches. This CDR3 has 13 amino acids. The CDR3 is CASIGQGASPLHF. The CDR3 nucleotides are TGTGCCAGCATAGGACAGGGGGCTTCACCCCTCCACTTT.

CDR3 in DNA: TGTGCCAGCAGCCCCGCCAGGGTGGGGAACTATGGCTACACCTTC. This sequence encodes CASSPARVGNYGYTF. This chain links TRBV7-9 with TRBJ1-2; possible D gene TRBD1, 5 bases. The germline V gene has CDR1 SEHNR and CDR2 FQNEAQ (reference sequence). The CDR3 sequence is 15 residues long. Trimming took 5 bases from V and 2 from J, leaving 15 bases between them.

The V and J genes are TRBV5-6 and TRBJ1-1; tentatively, D is TRBD1 (5 bases). The CDR3 sequence is 14 residues long. Germline CDR1 reads SGHDT; CDR2 reads YYEEEE. V lost 2 bases and J 2 bases, leaving 10 bases between the germline ends. Here the CDR3 reads CASSFGRANTEAFF. The CDR3 region has the DNA TGTGCCAGCAGCTTCGGCAGGGCCAACACTGAAGCTTTCTTT.

This chain links TRBV5-1 with TRBJ2-7, with TRBD2 as a possible D gene (5 bases). Germline V CDR1 and CDR2: SGHRS, YFSETQ. The CDR3 contains 15 residues. V was clipped by 1 base and J by 0 bases, with 11 bases between them. The CDR3 loop is CASSLSTGSSYEQYF. In nucleotides, the CDR3 is TGCGCCAGCAGCTTGTCAACTGGGAGCTCCTACGAGCAGTACTTC.

This chain joins TRBV3-1 (or the pseudogene TRBV3-2) and TRBJ1-1; no firm D call. V dropped 4 bases and J dropped 1 base, with 13 bases sitting between them. The CDR3 extends over 15 amino acids. Germline V gene sequence: CDR1 LGHDT, CDR2 YNNKEL (reference sequence). The CDR3 here is CASSPPRQQNTEAFF. In nucleotides, the CDR3 is TGTGCCAGCAGCCCCCCCAGGCAGCAGAACACTGAAGCTTTCTTT.

The chain employs TRBV27 and TRBJ1-2, with unresolved D. From germline, CDR1 is MNHEY and CDR2 SMNVEV (reference sequence). V dropped 6 bases and J dropped 0 bases, with 5 bases sitting between them. This CDR3 has 12 residues. Here the CDR3 DNA reads TGTGCCAGCAGGGCCCCTAACTATGGCTACACCTTC. Amino acid sequence: CASRAPNYGYTF.

The rearrangement joins TRBV28 to TRBJ1-2; D is ambiguous. The CDR3 contains 11 residues. The germline V gene has CDR1 MDHEN and CDR2 SYDVKM. V dropped 5 bases and J dropped 7 bases, with 8 bases sitting between them. The CDR3 DNA reads TGTGCCAGCAGTCCCGGACTTGGCTACACCTTC. This codes for CASSPGLGYTF.

The rearrangement joins TRBV5-1 to TRBJ1-4, with TRBD1 matching over 7 bases. The CDR3 consists of 16 residues. CDR1 and CDR2 (germline): SGHRS, YFSETQ. After removal of 1 base from V and 8 bases from J, the junction contained 11 bases not matched to a gene. The CDR3 protein is CASSLPGQAATEKLFF. The CDR3 region has the DNA TGCGCCAGCAGCTTGCCCGGACAGGCTGCGACCGAAAAACTGTTTTTT.

This chain links TRBV2 with TRBJ2-7, with 9 bases identical to TRBD1. CDR1 and CDR2 (germline): SNHLY, FYNNEI. This CDR3 is 13 amino acids long. The V and J ends lost 6 bases and 4 bases, in that order; junction bases with no gene match: 4. The CDR3 nucleotides read TGTGCCAGCAGGAGGGACAGGGAATACGAGCAGTACGTC. Translating gives CASRRDREYEQYV.

This chain uses TRBV3-1 (or the pseudogene TRBV3-2) with TRBJ1-2; D may be TRBD1 (5 bases). Trimming left V 2 bases short and J 4 bases short, with 14 bases between. Looked up from germline, CDR1 is LGHDT and CDR2 is YNNKEL (reference sequence). CDR3 size: 15 residues. For the CDR3, the DNA is TGTGCCAGCAGCCAACCCTCAGGGAGATTCTATGGCTACACCTTC. This translates into CASSQPSGRFYGYTF.